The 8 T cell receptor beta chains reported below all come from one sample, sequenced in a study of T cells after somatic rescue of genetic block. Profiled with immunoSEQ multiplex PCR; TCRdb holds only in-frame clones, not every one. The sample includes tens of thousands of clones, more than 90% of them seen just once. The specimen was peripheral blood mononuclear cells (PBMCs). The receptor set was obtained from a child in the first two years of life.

The CDR3 region is CASSYSYEQYF. CDR3 nucleotide sequence: TGTGCCAGCAGCTACTCCTACGAGCAGTACTTC. V is TRBV5-6 and J is TRBJ2-7; D is unclear. The CDR3 spans 11 residues. V was trimmed by 3 bases and J by 0 bases, leaving 1 base between them. Per the germline V gene, CDR1 is SGHDT and CDR2 is YYEEEE.

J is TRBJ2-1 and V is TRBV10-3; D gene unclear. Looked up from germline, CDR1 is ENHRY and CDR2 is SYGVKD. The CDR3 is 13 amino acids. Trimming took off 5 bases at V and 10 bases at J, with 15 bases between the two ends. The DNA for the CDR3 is TGTGCCATCAGTCTACTACACGCCGTGGAGCAGTTCTTC. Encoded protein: CAISLLHAVEQFF.

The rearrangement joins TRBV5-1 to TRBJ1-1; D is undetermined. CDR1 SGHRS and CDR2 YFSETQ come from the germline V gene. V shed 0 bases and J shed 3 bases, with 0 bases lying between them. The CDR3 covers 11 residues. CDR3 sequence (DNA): TGCGCCAGCAGCTTGGACACTGAAGCTTTCTTT. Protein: CASSLDTEAFF.

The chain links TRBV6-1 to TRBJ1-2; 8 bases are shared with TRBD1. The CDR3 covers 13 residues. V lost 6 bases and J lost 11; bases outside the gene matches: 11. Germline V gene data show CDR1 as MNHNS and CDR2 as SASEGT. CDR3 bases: TGTGCCAGCAGGGGGGGACCAGGGGGCGGTTACACCTTC. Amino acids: CASRGGPGGGYTF.

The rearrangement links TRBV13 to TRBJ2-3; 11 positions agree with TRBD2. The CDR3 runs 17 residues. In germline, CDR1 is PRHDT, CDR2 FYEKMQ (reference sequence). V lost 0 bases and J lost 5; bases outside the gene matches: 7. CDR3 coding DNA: TGTGCCAGCAGCTTAGGATTTAGCGGGAGGGCCGTAGATACGCAGTATTTT. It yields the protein CASSLGFSGRAVDTQYF.

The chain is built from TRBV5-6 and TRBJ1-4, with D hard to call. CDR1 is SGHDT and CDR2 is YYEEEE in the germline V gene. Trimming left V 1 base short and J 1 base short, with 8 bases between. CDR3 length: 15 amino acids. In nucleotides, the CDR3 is TGTGCCAGCAGCTTGTTGACGGGAACTAATGAAAAACTGTTTTTT. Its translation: CASSLLTGTNEKLFF.

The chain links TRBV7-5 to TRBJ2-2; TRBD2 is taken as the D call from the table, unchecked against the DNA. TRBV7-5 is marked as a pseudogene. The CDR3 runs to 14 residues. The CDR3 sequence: CVRSPGGNTGELFF. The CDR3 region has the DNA TGTGTCAGAAGCCCGGGAGGGAACACCGGGGAGCTGTTTTTT.

The CDR3: CASRHTGNYGYTF. The CDR3 DNA sequence: TGTGCCAGCCGACACACCGGGAACTATGGCTACACCTTC. The chain couples TRBV28 to TRBJ1-2; no firm D call. V lost 8 bases and J lost 2, with 12 bases in between. The CDR3 is made up of 13 amino acids. Looked up from germline, CDR1 is MDHEN and CDR2 is SYDVKM.